This T cell receptor beta chain is drawn from a study of T cells after yellow fever vaccination. Findings and caveats of the study: A faster peak, day 5 versus 15, was reached by the weaker secondary response.

Germline V gives CDR1 DFQATT, CDR2 SNEGSKA (reference sequence). V trimming: 6 bases; J trimming: 7 bases; junction bases outside the gene matches: 18. This CDR3 is built from 16 residues. A few counts support this clonotype. What it binds is unknown. UMIs were added to TCR cDNA along with a universal primer site when it was made by 5'RACE template switching. A single record per CDR3 protein comes from TCRdb applying MiXCR to the 5' RACE reads. Found here are about 170,000 distinct CDR3 sequences, approximately 10% of them singletons; the top ten hold 36%. The V and J genes are TRBV20-1 and TRBJ2-1, with 7 bases identical to TRBD2. The sample here was CD8+ T cells sorted from PBMCs, taken 15 days after the yellow fever booster vaccination. This TCR was sampled from a man aged 18 to 30 who received the YFV17D yellow fever vaccine. The CDR3 DNA reads as TGCAGTGCAGTCCCCACCCTAGCGGCCATTTTAAATGAGCAGTTCTTC. It codes for CSAVPTLAAILNEQFF.